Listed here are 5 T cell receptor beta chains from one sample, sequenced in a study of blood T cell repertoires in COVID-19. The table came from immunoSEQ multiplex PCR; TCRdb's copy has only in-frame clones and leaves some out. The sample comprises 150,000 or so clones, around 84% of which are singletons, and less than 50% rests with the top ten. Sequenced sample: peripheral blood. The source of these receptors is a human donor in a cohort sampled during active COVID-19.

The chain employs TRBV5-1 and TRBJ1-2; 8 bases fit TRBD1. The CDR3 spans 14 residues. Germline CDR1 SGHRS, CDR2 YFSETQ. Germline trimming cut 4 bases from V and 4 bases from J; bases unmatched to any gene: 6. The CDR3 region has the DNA TGCGCCAGCAGCCCTGGACAGGGACCCTATGGCTACACCTTC. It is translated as CASSPGQGPYGYTF.

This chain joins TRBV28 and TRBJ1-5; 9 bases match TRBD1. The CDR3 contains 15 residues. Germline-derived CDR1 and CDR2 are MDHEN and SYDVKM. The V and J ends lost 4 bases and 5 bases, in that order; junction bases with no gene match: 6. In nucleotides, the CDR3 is TGTGCCAGCAGTTCCTCCGGGACAGGGTATCAGCCCCAGCATTTT. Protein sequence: CASSSSGTGYQPQHF.

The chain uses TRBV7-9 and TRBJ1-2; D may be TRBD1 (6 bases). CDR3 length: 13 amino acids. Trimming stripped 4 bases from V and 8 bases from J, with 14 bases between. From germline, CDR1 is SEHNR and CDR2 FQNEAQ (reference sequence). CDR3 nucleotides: TGTGCCAGCAGCTCCCGCACAGGGAGCGGCTACACCTTC. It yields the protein CASSSRTGSGYTF.

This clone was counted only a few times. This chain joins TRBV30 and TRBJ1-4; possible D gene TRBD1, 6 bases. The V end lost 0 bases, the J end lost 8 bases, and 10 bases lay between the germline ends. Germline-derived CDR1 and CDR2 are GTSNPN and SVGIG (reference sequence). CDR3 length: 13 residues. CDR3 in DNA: TGTGCCTGGAGTGTGGGGGCTGTAGAAAAACTGTTTTTT. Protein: CAWSVGAVEKLFF.

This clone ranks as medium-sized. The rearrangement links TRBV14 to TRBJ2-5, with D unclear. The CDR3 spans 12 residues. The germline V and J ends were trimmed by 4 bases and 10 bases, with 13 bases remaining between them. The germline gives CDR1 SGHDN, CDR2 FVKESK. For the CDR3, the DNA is TGTGCCAGCAGCCCCTCAGGCTCCCTCCAGTACTTC. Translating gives CASSPSGSLQYF.